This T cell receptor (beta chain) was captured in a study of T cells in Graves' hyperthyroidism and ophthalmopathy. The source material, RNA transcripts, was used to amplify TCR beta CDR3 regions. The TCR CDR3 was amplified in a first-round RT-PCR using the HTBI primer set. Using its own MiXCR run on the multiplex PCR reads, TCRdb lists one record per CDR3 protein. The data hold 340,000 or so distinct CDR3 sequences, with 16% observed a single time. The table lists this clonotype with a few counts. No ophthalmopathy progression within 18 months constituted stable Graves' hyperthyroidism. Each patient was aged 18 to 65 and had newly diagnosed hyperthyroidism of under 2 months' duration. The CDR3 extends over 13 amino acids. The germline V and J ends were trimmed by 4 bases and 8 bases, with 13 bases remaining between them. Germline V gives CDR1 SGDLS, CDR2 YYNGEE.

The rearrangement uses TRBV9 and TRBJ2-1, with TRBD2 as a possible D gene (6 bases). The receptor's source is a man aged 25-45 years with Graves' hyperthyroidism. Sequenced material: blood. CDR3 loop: CASSTTSSHEQFF. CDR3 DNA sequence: TGTGCCAGCAGCACGACTAGTAGCCATGAGCAGTTCTTC.